Following are 4 T cell receptor beta chains from one sample sequenced in a study of T cells in Graves' hyperthyroidism and ophthalmopathy. Using RNA transcripts as the source, TCR beta CDR3 regions were amplified. The TCR CDR3 first-round RT-PCR relied on the HTBI primer set. In TCRdb, the multiplex PCR reads were re-called with MiXCR into one record per CDR3 protein. This table has more than 300,000 distinct CDR3 sequences, about 15% appearing once. The sequenced sample was blood. The source is a woman in her twenties or thirties with Graves' hyperthyroidism that later progressed to Graves' ophthalmopathy.

The V and J genes are TRBV14 and TRBJ2-7; TRBD2 matches at 11 bases. V lost 1 base and J lost 0; bases outside the gene matches: 5. The CDR3 spans 17 residues. Looked up from germline, CDR1 is SGHDN and CDR2 is FVKESK. The chain's CDR3 is CASSQVFSGRGSYEQYF. CDR3 nucleotides: TGTGCCAGCAGCCAAGTCTTTAGCGGGAGGGGCTCCTACGAGCAGTACTTC.

This clonotype was seen at least ten times. The V gene is TRBV18, the J gene TRBJ2-1; TRBD1 aligns across 8 bases. The V gene's germline CDR1 is KGHSH and CDR2 LQKENI. After removal of 3 bases from V and 2 bases from J, the junction contained 9 bases not matched to a gene. The CDR3 is 17 residues long. The CDR3 loop is CASSPKDRGGPYNEQFF. The CDR3 coding sequence is TGTGCCAGCTCACCCAAAGACAGGGGAGGACCCTACAATGAGCAGTTCTTC.

This clonotype was observed a few times. V usage is TRBV24-1 and J usage is TRBJ2-1; D not resolved. Deletions cut 9 bases from V and 8 bases from J, with 16 bases between. This CDR3 spans 13 amino acids. The germline CDR1 and CDR2 sequences are KGHDR and SFDVKD. In nucleotides, the CDR3 is TGTGCCACCCTCCCTATGCTGGGCTATGAGCAGTTCTTC. This gives the protein CATLPMLGYEQFF.

This clonotype turned up a few times. Given a much more abundant clone one base away, this may be a read error. The V and J genes are TRBV2 and TRBJ1-6; D is undetermined. This CDR3 is built from 14 residues. CDR1 SNHLY and CDR2 FYNNEI come from the germline V gene. The V and J ends lost 8 bases and 8 bases respectively, with 16 bases between them. CDR3 protein: CASGAGSIYSPLHF. The CDR3 DNA reads as TGTGCCAGCGGTGCTGGGTCCATATATTCACCCCTCCACTTT.